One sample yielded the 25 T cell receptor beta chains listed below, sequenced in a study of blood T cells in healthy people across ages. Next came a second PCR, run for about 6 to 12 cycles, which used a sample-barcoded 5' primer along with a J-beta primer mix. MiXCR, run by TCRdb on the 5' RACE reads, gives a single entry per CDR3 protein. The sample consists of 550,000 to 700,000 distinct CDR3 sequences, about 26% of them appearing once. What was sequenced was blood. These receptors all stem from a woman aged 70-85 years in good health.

This CDR3 reads CASSSDRGTNTGELFF. The CDR3 DNA reads TGTGCCAGCAGCTCAGACAGGGGAACGAACACCGGGGAGCTGTTTTTT. The chain is built from TRBV7-2 and TRBJ2-2; TRBD1 aligns across 8 bases. CDR3 length: 16 residues. Germline lookup yields CDR1 SGHTA and CDR2 FQGNSA. The V and J ends lost 4 bases and 0 bases, in that order; junction bases with no gene match: 4.

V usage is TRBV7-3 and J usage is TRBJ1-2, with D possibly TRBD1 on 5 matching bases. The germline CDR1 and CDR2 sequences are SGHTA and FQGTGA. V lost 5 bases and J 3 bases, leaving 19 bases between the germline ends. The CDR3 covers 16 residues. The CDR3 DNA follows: TGTGCCAGCAGCCCCCTCTTGGGGCAGGGAGACTATGGCTACACCTTC. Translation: CASSPLLGQGDYGYTF.

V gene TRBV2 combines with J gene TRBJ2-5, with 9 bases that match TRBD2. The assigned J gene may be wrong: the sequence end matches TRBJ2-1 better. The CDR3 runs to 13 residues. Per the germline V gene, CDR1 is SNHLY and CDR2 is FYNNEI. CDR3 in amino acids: CAGGGGGADEQFF. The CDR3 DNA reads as TGTGCCGGGGGCGGCGGGGGGGCCGATGAGCAGTTCTTC.

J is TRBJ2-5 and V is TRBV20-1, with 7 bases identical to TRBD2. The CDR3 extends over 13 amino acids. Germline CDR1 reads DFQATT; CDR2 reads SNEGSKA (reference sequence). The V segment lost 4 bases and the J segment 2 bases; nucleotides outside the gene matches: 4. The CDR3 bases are TGCAGTGCTAACCGGGACTATCAAGAGACCCAGTACTTC. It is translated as CSANRDYQETQYF.

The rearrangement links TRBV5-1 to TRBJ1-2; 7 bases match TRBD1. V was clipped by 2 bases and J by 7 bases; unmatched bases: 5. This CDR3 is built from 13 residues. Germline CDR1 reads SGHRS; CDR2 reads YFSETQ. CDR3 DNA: TGCGCCAGCAGCTTAGGGGGCGGCTTTGGCTACACCTTC. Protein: CASSLGGGFGYTF. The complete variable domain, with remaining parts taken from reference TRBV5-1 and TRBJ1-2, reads KAGVTQTPRYLIKTRGQQVTLSCSPISGHRSVSWYQQTPGQGLQFLFEYFSETQRNKGNFPGRFSGRQFSNSRSEMNVSTLELGDSALYLCASSLGGGFGYTFGSGTRLTVV.

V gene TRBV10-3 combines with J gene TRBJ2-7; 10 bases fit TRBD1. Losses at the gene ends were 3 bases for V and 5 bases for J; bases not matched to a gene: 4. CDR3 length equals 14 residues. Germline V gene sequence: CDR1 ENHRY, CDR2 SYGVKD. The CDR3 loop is CAISEGTGVDEQYF. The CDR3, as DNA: TGTGCCATCAGTGAAGGGACAGGGGTGGACGAGCAGTACTTC.

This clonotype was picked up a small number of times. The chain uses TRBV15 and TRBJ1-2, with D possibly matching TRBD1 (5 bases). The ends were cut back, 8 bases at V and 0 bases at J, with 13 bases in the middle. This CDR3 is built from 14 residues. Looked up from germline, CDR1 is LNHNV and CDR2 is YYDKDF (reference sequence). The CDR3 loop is CATVGRGSNYGYTF. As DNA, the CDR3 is TGTGCCACCGTGGGGCGGGGCTCTAACTATGGCTACACCTTC.

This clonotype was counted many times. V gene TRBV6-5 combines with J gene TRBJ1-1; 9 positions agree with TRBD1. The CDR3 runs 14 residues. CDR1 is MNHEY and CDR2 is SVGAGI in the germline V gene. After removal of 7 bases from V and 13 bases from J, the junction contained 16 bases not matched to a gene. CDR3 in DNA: TGTGCCAGCATGAGATCGAGGACAGGGGCAGAGCGTTTCTTT. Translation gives CASMRSRTGAERFF.

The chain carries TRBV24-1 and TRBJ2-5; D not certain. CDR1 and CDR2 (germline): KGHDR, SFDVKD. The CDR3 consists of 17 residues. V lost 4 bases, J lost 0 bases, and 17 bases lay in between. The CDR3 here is CATSDPQAGLYQETQYF. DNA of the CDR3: TGTGCCACCAGTGACCCTCAGGCCGGGTTGTACCAAGAGACCCAGTACTTC.

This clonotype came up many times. As DNA, the CDR3 is TGTGCCAGCAGCTTAGGCCTAGCGGGATCAGATACGCAGTATTTT. Translated, it gives CASSLGLAGSDTQYF. The chain links TRBV5-6 to TRBJ2-3; 9 positions match TRBD2. V dropped 2 bases and J dropped 4; count of bases not matched to a gene: 5. CDR3 length equals 15 residues. Germline V gene sequence: CDR1 SGHDT, CDR2 YYEEEE.

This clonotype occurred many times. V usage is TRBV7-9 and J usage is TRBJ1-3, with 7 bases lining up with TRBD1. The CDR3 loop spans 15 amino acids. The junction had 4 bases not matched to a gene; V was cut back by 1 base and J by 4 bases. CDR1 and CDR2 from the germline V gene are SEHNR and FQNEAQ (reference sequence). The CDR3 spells CASSLEQGRGNTIYF. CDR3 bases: TGTGCCAGCAGCTTAGAACAGGGGAGAGGAAACACCATATATTTT. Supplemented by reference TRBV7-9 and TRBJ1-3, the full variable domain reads DTGVSQNPRHKITKRGQNVTFRCDPISEHNRLYWYRQTLGQGPEFLTYFQNEAQLEKSRLLSDRFSAERPKGSFSTLEIQRTEQGDSAMYLCASSLEQGRGNTIYFGEGSWLTVV.

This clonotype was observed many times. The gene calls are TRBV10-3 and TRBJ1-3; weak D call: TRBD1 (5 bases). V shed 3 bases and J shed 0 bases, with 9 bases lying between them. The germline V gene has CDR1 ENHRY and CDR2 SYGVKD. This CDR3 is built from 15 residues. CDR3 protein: CAISDGTNSGNTIYF. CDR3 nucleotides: TGTGCCATCAGTGACGGGACCAACTCTGGAAACACCATATATTTT.

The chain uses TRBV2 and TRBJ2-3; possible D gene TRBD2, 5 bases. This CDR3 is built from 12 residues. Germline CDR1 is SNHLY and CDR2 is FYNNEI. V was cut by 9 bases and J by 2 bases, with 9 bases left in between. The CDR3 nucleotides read TGTGCCAGTGGACTGGTCACAGATACGCAGTATTTT. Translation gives CASGLVTDTQYF.

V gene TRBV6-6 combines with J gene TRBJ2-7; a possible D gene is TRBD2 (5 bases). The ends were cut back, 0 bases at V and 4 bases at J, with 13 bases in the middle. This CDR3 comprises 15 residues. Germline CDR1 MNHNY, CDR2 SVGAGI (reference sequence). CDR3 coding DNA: TGTGCCAGCAGTTACTCGTTCCGGGGTATGTACGAGCAGTACTTC. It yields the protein CASSYSFRGMYEQYF.

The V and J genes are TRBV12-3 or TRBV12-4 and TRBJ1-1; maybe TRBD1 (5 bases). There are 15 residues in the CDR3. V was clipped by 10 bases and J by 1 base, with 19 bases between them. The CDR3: CATRDSVTQNTEAFF. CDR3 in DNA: TGTGCCACCCGGGACTCCGTTACCCAGAACACTGAAGCTTTCTTT.

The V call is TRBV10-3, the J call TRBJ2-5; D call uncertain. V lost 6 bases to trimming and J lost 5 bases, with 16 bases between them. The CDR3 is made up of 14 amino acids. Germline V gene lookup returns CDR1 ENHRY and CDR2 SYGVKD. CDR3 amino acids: CAISDQVPRETQYF. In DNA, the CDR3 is TGTGCCATCAGCGACCAAGTCCCGAGGGAGACCCAGTACTTC.

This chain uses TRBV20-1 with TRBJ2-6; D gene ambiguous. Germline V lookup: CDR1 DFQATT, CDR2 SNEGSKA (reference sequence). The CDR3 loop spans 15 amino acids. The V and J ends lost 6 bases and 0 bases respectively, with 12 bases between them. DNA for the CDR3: TGCAGTGCCCACCGTTTCCTCTCTGGGGCCAACGTCCTGACTTTC. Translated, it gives CSAHRFLSGANVLTF.

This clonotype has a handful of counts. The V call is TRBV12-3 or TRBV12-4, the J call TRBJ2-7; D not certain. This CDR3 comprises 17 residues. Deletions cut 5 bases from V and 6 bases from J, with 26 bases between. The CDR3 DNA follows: TGTGCCAGCAGTCCATCCATATCACGGGCCTCCCCAATCGAGCAGTACTTC. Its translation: CASSPSISRASPIEQYF.

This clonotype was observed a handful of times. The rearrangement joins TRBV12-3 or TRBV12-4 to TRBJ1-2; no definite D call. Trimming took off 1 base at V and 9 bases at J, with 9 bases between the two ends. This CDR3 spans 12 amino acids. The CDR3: CASSLGFMRYTF. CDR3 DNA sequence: TGTGCCAGCAGTTTAGGGTTTATGCGCTACACCTTC.

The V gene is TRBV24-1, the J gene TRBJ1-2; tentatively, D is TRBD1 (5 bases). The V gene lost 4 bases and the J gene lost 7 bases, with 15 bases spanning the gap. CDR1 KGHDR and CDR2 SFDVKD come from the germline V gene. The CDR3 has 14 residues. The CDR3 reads CATSEGTFGGGYTF. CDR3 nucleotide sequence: TGTGCCACCAGTGAGGGGACGTTTGGAGGTGGCTACACCTTC.

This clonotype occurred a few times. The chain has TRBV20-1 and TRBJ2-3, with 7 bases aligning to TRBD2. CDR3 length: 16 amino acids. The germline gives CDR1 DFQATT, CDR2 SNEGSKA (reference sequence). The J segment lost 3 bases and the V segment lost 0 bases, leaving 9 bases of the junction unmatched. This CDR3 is CSARDRDWEGTDTQYF. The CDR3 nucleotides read TGCAGTGCTAGAGACAGGGACTGGGAGGGGACAGATACGCAGTATTTT.

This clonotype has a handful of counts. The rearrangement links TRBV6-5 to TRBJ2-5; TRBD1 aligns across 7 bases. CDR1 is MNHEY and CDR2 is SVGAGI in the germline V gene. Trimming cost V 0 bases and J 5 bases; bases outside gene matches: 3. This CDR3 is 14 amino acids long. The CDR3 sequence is CASSYSTGSETQYF. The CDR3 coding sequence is TGTGCCAGCAGTTACTCGACAGGGTCGGAGACCCAGTACTTC.

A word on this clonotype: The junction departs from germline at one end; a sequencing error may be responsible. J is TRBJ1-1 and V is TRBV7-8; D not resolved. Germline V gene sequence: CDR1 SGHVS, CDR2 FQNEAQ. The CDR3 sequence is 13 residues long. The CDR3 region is CACSSQWSTEAFF. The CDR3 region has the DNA TGTGCCTGCAGCTCCCAGTGGAGCACTGAAGCTTTCTTT.

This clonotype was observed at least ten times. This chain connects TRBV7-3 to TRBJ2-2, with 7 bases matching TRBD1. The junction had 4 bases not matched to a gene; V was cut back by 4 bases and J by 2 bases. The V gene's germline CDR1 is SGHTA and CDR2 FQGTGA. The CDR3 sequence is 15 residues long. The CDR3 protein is CASSSGTVNTGELFF. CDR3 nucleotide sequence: TGTGCCAGCAGCTCAGGGACAGTCAACACCGGGGAGCTGTTTTTT.

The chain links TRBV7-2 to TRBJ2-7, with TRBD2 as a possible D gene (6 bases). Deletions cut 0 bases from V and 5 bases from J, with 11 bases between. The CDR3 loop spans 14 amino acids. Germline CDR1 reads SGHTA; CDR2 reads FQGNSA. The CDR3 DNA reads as TGTGCCAGCAGCTTAGCGGGGGGACGGGACGAGCAGTACTTC. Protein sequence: CASSLAGGRDEQYF.